Below are 9 T cell receptor beta chains sequenced from a single sample in a study of CD8 T cells in Susac syndrome (dated by TCRdb to the late 2010s). Receptors were amplified or captured by the immunoSEQ multiplex PCR assay. RNA was extracted with the RNeasy kit and roughly 0.45 to 1 ug was reverse transcribed using random hexamers. TCRdb handled the public reads itself, with Q25 trimming in fastp and clone calling in MiXCR, and kept productive beta chains. When rows share a CDR3 protein, they turn into one entry using the most common DNA and genes. The sample yields hundreds of thousands of distinct CDR3 sequences; about 94% were counted once. About 0.15% of the sample is in the top ten clones. Sequenced material: CD4+ T cells from PBMCs. The receptor source for this set is a human donor with Susac syndrome.

V is TRBV29-1 and J is TRBJ1-2; 8 nucleotides agree with TRBD1. Germline trimming cut 7 bases from V and 2 bases from J; bases unmatched to any gene: 6. The germline gives CDR1 SQVTM, CDR2 ANQGSEA. The CDR3 totals 13 residues. The CDR3 here is CSGTGTGNYGYTF. The CDR3 DNA follows: TGCAGCGGAACCGGGACAGGAAACTATGGCTACACCTTC.

The rearrangement uses TRBV5-6 and TRBJ2-5; 7 nucleotides line up with TRBD1. The CDR3 is 17 amino acids. With 2 bases clipped from V and 0 bases from J, the junction kept 10 bases outside the gene matches. Germline CDR1 and CDR2: SGHDT and YYEEEE. The CDR3 DNA is TGTGCCAGCAGCTTCAACCCGGGGACAGCTTACCAAGAGACCCAGTACTTC. It codes for CASSFNPGTAYQETQYF.

This CDR3 reads CASSQDRAGENSPLHF. CDR3 nucleotides: TGCGCCAGCAGCCAAGATCGGGCAGGGGAAAATTCACCCCTCCACTTT. This chain connects TRBV4-3 to TRBJ1-6; D may be TRBD1 (6 bases). Germline-derived CDR1 and CDR2 are LGHNA and YSLEER. This CDR3 contains 16 residues. Trimming took 0 bases from V and 7 from J, leaving 13 bases between them.

This clonotype appeared a few times. The chain combines TRBV30 with TRBJ2-5, with D unresolved. This CDR3 region has 15 residues. The V gene's germline CDR1 is GTSNPN and CDR2 SVGIG (reference sequence). The ends were cut back, 3 bases at V and 3 bases at J, with 17 bases in the middle. CDR3 protein: CAWSRPRWHEETQYF. CDR3 DNA: TGTGCCTGGAGCCGACCGCGGTGGCATGAAGAGACCCAGTACTTC.

This clonotype was detected once. This rearrangement joins TRBV12-3 or TRBV12-4 to TRBJ2-7, with TRBD1 as a possible D gene (6 bases). This CDR3 has 13 residues. Trimming cost V 5 bases and J 5 bases, with 13 bases left between them. The CDR3 bases are TGTGCCAGCAGTCTACAACAGGGCCACGAGCAGTACTTC. It specifies CASSLQQGHEQYF.

V and J are TRBV2 and TRBJ2-4, with TRBD2 as a possible D gene (6 bases). Trimming cost V 8 bases and J 9 bases, with 14 bases left between them. Germline-derived CDR1 and CDR2 are SNHLY and FYNNEI. This CDR3 is 12 amino acids long. CDR3 loop: CASLLGGGIQYF. For the CDR3, the DNA is TGTGCCAGCCTACTGGGAGGAGGCATTCAGTACTTC.

This chain joins TRBV12-3 or TRBV12-4 and TRBJ2-5, with no clear D. V was pared by 3 bases and J by 4 bases, with 12 bases between. The CDR3 contains 14 residues. CDR3 sequence: CASSLGGVRETQYF. Written as DNA, the CDR3 is TGTGCCAGCAGTTTGGGTGGGGTGCGAGAGACCCAGTACTTC.

This clonotype is a singleton in its sample. This CDR3 reads CASSLSADWNQPQHF. CDR3 bases: TGTGCCAGCAGTTTATCCGCGGACTGGAATCAGCCCCAGCATTTT. J is TRBJ1-5 and V is TRBV27; D unclear. The germline V and J ends were trimmed by 0 bases and 4 bases, with 10 bases remaining between them. Germline V gene lookup returns CDR1 MNHEY and CDR2 SMNVEV (reference sequence). The CDR3 runs to 15 residues.

The chain has TRBV18 and TRBJ2-1; TRBD2 agrees at 8 bases. Germline loops: CDR1 KGHSH, CDR2 LQKENI. This CDR3 spans 16 amino acids. J gave up 5 bases and V 6 bases, and 12 bases lay outside the gene matches. In DNA form, the CDR3 reads TGTGCCAGCTCTTCCGGGAACGGGGGGGCCGACAATGAGCAGTTCTTC. The encoded protein is CASSSGNGGADNEQFF.